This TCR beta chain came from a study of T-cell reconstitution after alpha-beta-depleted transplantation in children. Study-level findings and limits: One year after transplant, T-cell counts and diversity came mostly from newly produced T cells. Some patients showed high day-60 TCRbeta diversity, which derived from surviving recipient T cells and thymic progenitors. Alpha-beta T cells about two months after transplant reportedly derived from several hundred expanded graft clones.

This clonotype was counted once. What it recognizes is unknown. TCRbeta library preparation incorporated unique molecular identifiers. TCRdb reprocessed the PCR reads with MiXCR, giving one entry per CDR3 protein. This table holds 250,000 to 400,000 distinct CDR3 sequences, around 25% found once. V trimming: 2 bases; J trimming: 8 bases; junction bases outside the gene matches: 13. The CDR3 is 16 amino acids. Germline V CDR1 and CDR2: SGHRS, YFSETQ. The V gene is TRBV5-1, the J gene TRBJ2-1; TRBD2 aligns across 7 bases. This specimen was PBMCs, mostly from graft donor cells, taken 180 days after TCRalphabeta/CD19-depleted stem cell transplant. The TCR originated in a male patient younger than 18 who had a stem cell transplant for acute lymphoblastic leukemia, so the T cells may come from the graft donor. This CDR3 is CASSLIAGVGYDEQFF. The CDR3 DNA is TGCGCCAGCAGCTTAATCGCGGGAGTGGGGTACGATGAGCAGTTCTTC.